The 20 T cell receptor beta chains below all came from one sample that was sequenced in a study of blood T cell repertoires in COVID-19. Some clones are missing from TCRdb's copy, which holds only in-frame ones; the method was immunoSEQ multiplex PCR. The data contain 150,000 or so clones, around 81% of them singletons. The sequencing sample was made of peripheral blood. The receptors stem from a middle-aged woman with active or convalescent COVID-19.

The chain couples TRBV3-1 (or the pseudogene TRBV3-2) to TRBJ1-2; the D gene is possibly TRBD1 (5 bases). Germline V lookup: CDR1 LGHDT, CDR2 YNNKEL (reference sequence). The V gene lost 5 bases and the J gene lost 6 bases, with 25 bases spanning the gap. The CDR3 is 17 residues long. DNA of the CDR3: TGTGCCAGCAGCGATCAAAAATGGGGGGGAACTGGGCATGGCTACACCTTC. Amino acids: CASSDQKWGGTGHGYTF.

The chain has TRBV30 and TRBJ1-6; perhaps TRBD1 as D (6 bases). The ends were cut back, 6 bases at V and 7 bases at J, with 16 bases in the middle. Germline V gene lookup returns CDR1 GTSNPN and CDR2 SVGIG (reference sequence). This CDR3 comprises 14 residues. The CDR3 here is CACSGTSANSPLHF. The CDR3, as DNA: TGTGCCTGCTCCGGGACATCGGCGAATTCACCCCTCCACTTT.

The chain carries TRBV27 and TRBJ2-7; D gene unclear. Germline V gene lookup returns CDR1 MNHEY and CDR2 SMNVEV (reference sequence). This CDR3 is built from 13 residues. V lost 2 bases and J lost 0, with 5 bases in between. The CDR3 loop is CASSLKASYEQYF. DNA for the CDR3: TGTGCCAGCAGTTTAAAAGCCTCCTACGAGCAGTACTTC.

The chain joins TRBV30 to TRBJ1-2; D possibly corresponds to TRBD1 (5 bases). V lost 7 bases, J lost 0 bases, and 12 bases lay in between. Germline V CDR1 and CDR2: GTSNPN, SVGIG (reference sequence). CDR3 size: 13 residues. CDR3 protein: CASLGGSNYGYTF. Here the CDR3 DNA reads TGTGCCTCCCTCGGGGGGTCTAACTATGGCTACACCTTC.

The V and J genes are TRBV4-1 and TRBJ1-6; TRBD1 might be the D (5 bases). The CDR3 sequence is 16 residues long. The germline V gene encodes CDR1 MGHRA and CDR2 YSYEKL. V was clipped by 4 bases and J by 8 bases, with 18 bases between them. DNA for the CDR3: TGCGCCAGCAGCCCAGGGTTTTGGGGCGAGCATTCACCCCTCCACTTT. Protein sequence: CASSPGFWGEHSPLHF.

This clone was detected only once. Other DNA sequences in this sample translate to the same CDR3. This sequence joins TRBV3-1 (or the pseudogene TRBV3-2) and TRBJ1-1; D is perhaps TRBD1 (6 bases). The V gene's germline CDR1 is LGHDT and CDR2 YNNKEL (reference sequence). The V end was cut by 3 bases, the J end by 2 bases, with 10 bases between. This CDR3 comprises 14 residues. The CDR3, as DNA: TGTGCCAGCAGCCAGCTACAGGGTAACACTGAAGCTTTCTTT. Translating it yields CASSQLQGNTEAFF.

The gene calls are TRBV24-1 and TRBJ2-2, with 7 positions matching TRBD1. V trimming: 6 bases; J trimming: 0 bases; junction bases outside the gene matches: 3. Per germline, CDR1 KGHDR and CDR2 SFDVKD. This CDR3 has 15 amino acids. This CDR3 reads CATSRQGSNTGELFF. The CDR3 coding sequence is TGTGCCACCAGTCGACAGGGTTCGAACACCGGGGAGCTGTTTTTT.

The CDR3 loop reads CASKSGDSYEQYF. CDR3 coding DNA: TGTGCCAGTAAAAGCGGCGATTCCTACGAGCAGTACTTC. This chain joins TRBV19 and TRBJ2-7, with D possibly matching TRBD2 (5 bases). There are 13 residues in the CDR3. Germline lookup yields CDR1 LNHDA and CDR2 SQIVND (reference sequence). Between the trimmed V and J ends, which lost 7 bases and 1 base, there was a span of 11 bases.

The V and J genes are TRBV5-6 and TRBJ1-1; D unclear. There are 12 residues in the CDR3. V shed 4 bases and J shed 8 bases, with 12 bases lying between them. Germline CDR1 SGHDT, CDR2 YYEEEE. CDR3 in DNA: TGTGCCAGCAGCACCGGAGAACTCGAAGCTTTCTTT. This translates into CASSTGELEAFF.

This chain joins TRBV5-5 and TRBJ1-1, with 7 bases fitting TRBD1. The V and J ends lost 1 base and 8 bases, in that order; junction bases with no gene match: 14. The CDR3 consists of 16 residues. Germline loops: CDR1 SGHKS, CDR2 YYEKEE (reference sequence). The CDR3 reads CASSLYQRQGGAEAFF. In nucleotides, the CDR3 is TGTGCCAGCAGCTTGTATCAGCGGCAGGGGGGAGCGGAAGCTTTCTTT.

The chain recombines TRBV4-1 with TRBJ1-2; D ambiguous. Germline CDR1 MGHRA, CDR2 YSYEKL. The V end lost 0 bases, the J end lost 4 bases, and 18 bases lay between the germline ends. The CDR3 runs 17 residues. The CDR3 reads CASSQDHAGNTIYGYTF. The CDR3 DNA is TGCGCCAGCAGCCAAGATCATGCCGGAAATACTATCTATGGCTACACCTTC.

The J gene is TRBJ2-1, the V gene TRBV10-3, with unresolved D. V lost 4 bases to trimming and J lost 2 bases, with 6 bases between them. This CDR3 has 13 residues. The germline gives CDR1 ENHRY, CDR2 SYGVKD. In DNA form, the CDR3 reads TGTGCCATCAGTGGTACAACCTACAATGAGCAGTTCTTC. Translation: CAISGTTYNEQFF.

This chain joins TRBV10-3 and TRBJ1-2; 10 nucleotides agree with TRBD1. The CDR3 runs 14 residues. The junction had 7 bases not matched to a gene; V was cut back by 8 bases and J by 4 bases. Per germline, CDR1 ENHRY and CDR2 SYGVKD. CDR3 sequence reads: CAIVGQGVFYGYTF. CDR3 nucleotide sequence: TGTGCCATCGTCGGACAGGGGGTATTCTATGGCTACACCTTC.

The CDR3: CASFEADTQYF. The CDR3 DNA reads TGTGCCAGTTTTGAGGCAGATACGCAGTATTTT. The chain combines TRBV27 with TRBJ2-3; unclear D gene. The V end was cut by 9 bases, the J end by 4 bases, with 8 bases between. CDR3 length equals 11 residues. Germline-derived CDR1 and CDR2 are MNHEY and SMNVEV (reference sequence).

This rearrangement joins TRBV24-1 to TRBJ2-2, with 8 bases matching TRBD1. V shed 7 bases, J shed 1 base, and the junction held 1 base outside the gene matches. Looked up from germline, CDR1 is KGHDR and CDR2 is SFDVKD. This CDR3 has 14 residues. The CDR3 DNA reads TGTGCCACCAGAGGACAGGGGAACACCGGGGAGCTGTTTTTT. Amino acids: CATRGQGNTGELFF.

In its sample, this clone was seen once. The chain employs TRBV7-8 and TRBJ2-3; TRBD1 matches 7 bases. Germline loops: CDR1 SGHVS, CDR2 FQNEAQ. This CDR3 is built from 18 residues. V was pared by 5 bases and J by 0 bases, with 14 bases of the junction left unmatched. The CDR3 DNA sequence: TGTGCCAGCAGCGGGTGGACCGACGAGGGACAGAGCACAGATACGCAGTATTTT. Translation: CASSGWTDEGQSTDTQYF. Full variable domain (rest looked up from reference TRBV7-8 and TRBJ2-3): GAGVSQSPRYKVAKRGQDVALRCDPISGHVSLFWYQQALGQGPEFLTYFQNEAQLDKSGLPSDRFFAERPEGSVSTLKIQRTQQEDSAVYLCASSGWTDEGQSTDTQYFGPGTRLTVL.

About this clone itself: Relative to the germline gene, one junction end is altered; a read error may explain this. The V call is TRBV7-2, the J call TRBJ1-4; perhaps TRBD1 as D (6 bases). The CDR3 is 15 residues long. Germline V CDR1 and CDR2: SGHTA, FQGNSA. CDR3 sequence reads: CASSLAWDTVWPPVF. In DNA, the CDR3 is TGTGCCAGCAGCTTAGCCTGGGACACGGTTTGGCCCCCCGTTTTT.

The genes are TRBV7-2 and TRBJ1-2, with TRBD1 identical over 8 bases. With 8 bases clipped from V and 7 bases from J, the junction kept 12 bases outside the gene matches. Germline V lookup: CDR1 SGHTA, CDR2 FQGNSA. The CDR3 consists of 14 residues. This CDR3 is CASHLYGQGAGYTF. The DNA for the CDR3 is TGTGCCAGCCACTTATACGGGCAGGGGGCTGGCTACACCTTC.

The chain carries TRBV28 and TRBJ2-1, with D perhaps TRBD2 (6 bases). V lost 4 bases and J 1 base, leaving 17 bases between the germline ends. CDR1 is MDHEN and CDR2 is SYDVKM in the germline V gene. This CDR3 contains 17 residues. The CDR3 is CASSSHFSGPSYNEQFF. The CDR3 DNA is TGTGCCAGCAGTTCTCACTTTAGCGGTCCTTCCTACAATGAGCAGTTCTTC.

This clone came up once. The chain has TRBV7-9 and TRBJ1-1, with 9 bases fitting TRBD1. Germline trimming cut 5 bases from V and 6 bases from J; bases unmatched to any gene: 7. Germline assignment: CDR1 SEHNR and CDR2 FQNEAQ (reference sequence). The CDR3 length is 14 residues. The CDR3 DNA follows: TGTGCCAGCAGCGAGTACAGGGGGCTTGCTGAAGCTTTCTTT. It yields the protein CASSEYRGLAEAFF.